This is a list of T cell receptor beta chains from one sample in a study of blood T cells in healthy people across ages. TCRdb reprocessed the 5' RACE reads with MiXCR, giving one entry per CDR3 protein. The sample records about 1.5 million distinct CDR3 sequences, around 40% being singletons. The sample comprised blood. The receptor source for this set is a woman aged 18 to 35 in good health. CDR3s include the opening cysteine and the closing phenylalanine or tryptophan. Fields, in order: J gene, clone size, D gene, V gene, CDR3 DNA, CDR3 protein. D genes are given only for firm matches. Expanded clones get a size class; other rows say once, few or many, or leave the size out.

TRBJ1-6	once	NA	TRBV15	TGTGCCACCAGCCCTACAGGGTTGGATTCACCCCTCCACTTT	CATSPTGLDSPLHF
TRBJ2-4	many	NA	TRBV29-1	TGCAGCGTTGAAGAAAGTCGGGGCCTAGCCAAAAACATTCAGTACTTC	CSVEESRGLAKNIQYF
TRBJ2-5	few	NA	TRBV4-3	TGCGCCAGCAGCCACTCACCGGGACTGGACTCTCAAGAGACCCAGTACTTC	CASSHSPGLDSQETQYF
TRBJ1-4	once	NA	TRBV7-2	TGTGCCAGCAGCCAGGAACGGAGGGACTATGAAAAACTGTTTTTT	CASSQERRDYEKLFF
TRBJ1-4	few	NA	TRBV11-3	TGTGCCAGCAGCTTAGATGGGAGACCGAGTGGCCGTGAAAAACTGTTTTTT	CASSLDGRPSGREKLFF
TRBJ2-3	few	NA	TRBV4-3	TGCGCCAGCAGCCAAGTTAGGGCGTACACAGATACGAAGTATTTT	CASSQVRAYTDTKYF
TRBJ2-2	NA	NA	TRBV6-2/TRBV6-3	TGTGCCACCTACCGAGCAGGAGTCGGGGAGCTGTTTTTT	CATYRAGVGELFF
TRBJ2-7	NA	NA	TRBV2	TGTGCCAGCAGATGGACCGTTAGCCGTTTCGAGCAGTACTTC	CASRWTVSRFEQYF
TRBJ2-7	many	NA	TRBV5-6	TGTGCCAGCAGCTTGGGGGCCGACTACGAGCAGTACTTC	CASSLGADYEQYF
TRBJ2-5	NA	TRBD2	TRBV20-1	TGCAGTCCAAAGTCTAGCGGGGAGGAAGAGACCCAGTACTTC	CSPKSSGEEETQYF